The clone carrying this TCR beta chain appeared once. These data come from a study of blood T cell repertoires in COVID-19. Turning to the study itself: Some COVID-19 samples were acute and others convalescent; all came from the United States, Italy and Spain.

Sequencing was performed with immunoSEQ multiplex PCR; in TCRdb, only in-frame clones are kept and a portion is missing. This sample has 310,000 or so clones; roughly 86% occur once, and the top ten carry more than 8.5%. The J segment lost 4 bases and the V segment lost 4 bases, leaving 6 bases of the junction unmatched. This CDR3 has 15 residues. Per the germline V gene, CDR1 is LNHDA and CDR2 is SQIVND (reference sequence). V usage is TRBV19 and J usage is TRBJ1-4, with 7 bases matching TRBD1. What was sequenced was PBMCs or T cells enriched from blood (not recorded which). The receptor was derived from a woman aged 18 to 35 who had recovered from COVID-19. In DNA, the CDR3 is TGTGCCAGTAGTACTCGGGACAGCAATAATGAAAAACTGTTTTTT. Residues: CASSTRDSNNEKLFF.